The clone carrying this TCR beta chain appeared many times. The antigen is undetermined. The sample belongs to a study of regulatory T cells in long-lasting Graves disease. Broader study findings: Newly diagnosed disease favored TRBV20-1 and TRBJ2-1 over persistent disease. Newly diagnosed patients shared 966 public clonotypes; persistent patients shared around 2,500.

Time point of the sample: newly diagnosed GD, antithyroid drugs for less than 3 months. The authors made the TCR library using RNA they extracted from PBMCs. Through Arm-PCR of CDR3 regions and iRepertoire HTBI primers, TCR beta libraries were built. Via MiXCR, TCRdb re-called the multiplex PCR reads, giving one row per CDR3 protein. The data hold 550,000 to 650,000 distinct CDR3 sequences, with roughly a sixth observed a single time. The CDR3 has 14 residues. The V segment lost 5 bases and the J segment 7 bases; nucleotides outside the gene matches: 5. The germline V gene encodes CDR1 SNHLY and CDR2 FYNNEI. These same data were also listed under a study on T cells in Graves' hyperthyroidism and ophthalmopathy. That source notes: Most thyroid clonotypes expanded above 0.001 were also detected in blood.

The sample here was peripheral blood mononuclear cells (PBMCs), taken at new diagnosis, from a patient treated with antithyroid drugs. This TCR derives from a man in his late teens or twenties with Graves disease. J is TRBJ1-4 and V is TRBV2; 9 bases line up with TRBD1. The DNA of the CDR3 is TGTGCCAGCAGTTACGACAGGGGGAGTGAAAAACTGTTTTTT. Protein: CASSYDRGSEKLFF. Combining the CDR3 with reference TRBV2 and TRBJ1-4 gives the whole variable domain EPEVTQTPSHQVTQMGQEVILRCVPISNHLYFYWYRQILGQKVEFLVSFYNNEISEKSEIFDDQFSVERPDGSNFTLKIRSTKLEDSAMYFCASSYDRGSEKLFFGSGTQLSVL.